This record covers a single TCR beta chain. The data are from a study of identifying expanded T cells in peripheral blood. Libraries were prepared by immunoSEQ multiplex PCR; TCRdb keeps only in-frame clonotypes and omits some of them. This table has some 120,000 clones, approximately 84% appearing once. This CDR3 comprises 14 residues. The germline gives CDR1 SEHNR, CDR2 FQNEAQ (reference sequence). The V end lost 1 base, the J end lost 6 bases, and 13 bases lay between the germline ends. Sequenced sample: blood. The clonotype originates from a person between 18 and 75 years old in good health. The rearrangement joins TRBV7-9 to TRBJ2-7; possibly TRBD1 or TRBD2 for D (5 bases each). CDR3 nucleotide sequence: TGTGCCAGCAGCTTAGGAGGGACCCCGGGCGAGCAGTACTTC. Amino acid sequence: CASSLGGTPGEQYF.